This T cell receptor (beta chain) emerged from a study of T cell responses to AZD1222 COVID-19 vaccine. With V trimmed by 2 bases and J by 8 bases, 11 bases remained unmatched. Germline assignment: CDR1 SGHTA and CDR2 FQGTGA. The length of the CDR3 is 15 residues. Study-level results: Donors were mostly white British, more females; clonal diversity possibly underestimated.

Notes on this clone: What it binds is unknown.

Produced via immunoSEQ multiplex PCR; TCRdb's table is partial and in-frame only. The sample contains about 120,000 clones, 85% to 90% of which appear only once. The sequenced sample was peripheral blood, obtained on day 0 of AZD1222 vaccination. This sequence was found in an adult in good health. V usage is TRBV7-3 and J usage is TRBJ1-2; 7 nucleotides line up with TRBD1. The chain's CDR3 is CASSLEATGVDGYTF. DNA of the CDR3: TGTGCCAGCAGCTTAGAAGCAACAGGGGTAGACGGCTACACCTTC.